This T cell receptor (beta chain) was recovered during a study of T cell responses to AZD1222 COVID-19 vaccine (dated by TCRdb to the early 2020s). A note on the overall study: AZD1222 recipients with second doses at about 4 weeks or about 12 weeks were pooled, because spike-specific TCR depth and breadth did not differ between schedules. A total of 230 to 250 trial participants underwent TCR sequencing, of whom 207 received two doses of AZD1222 and about 25 received two doses of the MenACWY control vaccine. Trial participants were enrolled into age subgroups of 18-55, 56-69 and 70-plus years, which contained roughly 140, 27 and 60 TCR-sequenced participants, respectively.

Results and caveats for the whole study, not just this receptor: Because no day 14 peak-response samples were available, the repertoires could be characterized only after the peak T cell response. Spike-specific TCR breadth and depth rose significantly after two AZD1222 doses compared with day 0 and with MenACWY recipients. In the small 56-69-year group, the increase in depth fell short of significance, most likely because of low power. Participants were mostly white British and included more females than males, and it was suggested by the authors that clonal diversity may have been underestimated. Only five or six AZD1222 recipients were SARS-CoV-2 seropositive at baseline, limiting conclusions about previously exposed vaccinees. CD4 TCRs associated with the vaccine covered the entire spike protein, and the dominant responses were in regions 160-218 and 743-854. Reportedly, almost half of the unique spike-specific TCRs recognized epitopes lying outside the regions that are mutated in the B.1.351 and B.1.1.7 variants.

The CDR3 regions of human TCRbeta chains were analyzed by immunosequencing. In the original analysis: Repertoire TCRs were matched against a reference library of SARS-CoV-2-specific TCRs generated with the MIRA antigen-specificity platform. Breadth was defined as the fraction of unique TCRs that were SARS-CoV-2-associated, and depth was defined as the fraction of total T cells that were SARS-CoV-2-associated. Using the MIRA data, each spike-specific TCR was mapped to the spike region that the TCR reacts to and placed in a CD4 or CD8 class. Log10-transformed breadth and depth values were compared by one-way ANOVA with Sidak's multiple comparisons tests. The source is immuneACCESS, and TCRdb retained only in-frame sequences with V and J called. Part of the clones is not carried over; for the studies checked, unresolved V genes explain less than half of this, and the remainder is unexplained. V and J calls and clone size are as listed in that table; D and trimming were resolved from the DNA. The sample yields about 140,000 clones; 85% to 95% were counted once. The ten largest make up more than 1.1% of the sample.

Sample time point, as interpreted from the label and publication: baseline before first vaccination. Samples from vaccinated people were obtained from the UK trials COV001 and COV002, which included a single-blind randomized controlled phase 2/3 trial of AZD1222 (ChAdOx1 nCoV-19) in healthy adults. For TCRbeta chain sequencing, PBMC samples were collected from trial participants at day 0 and at day 28 after the second dose. V sheds 4 bases and J sheds 5 bases, leaving 15 bases between their ends. CDR1 SEHNR and CDR2 FQNEAQ were looked up in the germline V gene (reference sequence). The CDR3, from cysteine to phenylalanine, totals 15 residues. Just CDR3 DNA is preserved here, 45 bases in frame from base 1. A remark on this clone: The antigen it recognizes is unknown. Base quality data are lacking; no much larger clone is found one base away.

The receptor chain draws on TRBV7-9 and TRBJ1-5, with the D gene too uncertain to name. This clonotype originated in an adult in good health. The source material was peripheral blood, sampled on day 0 of AZD1222 vaccination. Here the CDR3 is given as CASSSPGAGDQPQHF. Read as DNA, the sequence is TGTGCCAGCAGCTCCCCAGGTGCTGGTGATCAGCCCCAGCATTTT.